This T cell receptor beta chain is drawn from a study of blood T cells in healthy people across ages. The CDR3 contains 16 residues. Trimming removed 4 bases from V and 3 bases from J, with 17 bases in between. CDR1 and CDR2 (germline): SGHDN, FVKESK. PCR was performed a second time for about 7 to 11 cycles using a sample-barcoded 5' primer and a J-beta primer mix. Each cDNA molecule received a tag from a template-switch adaptor that had 12 random nucleotides. TCRdb itself ran the 5' RACE reads through MiXCR, one entry per CDR3 protein. This table holds 780,000 or so distinct CDR3 sequences, 50% to 65% found once.

The source material was blood. The receptor comes from an older man in good health. This chain links TRBV14 with TRBJ2-3; no clear D gene. The CDR3 reads CASSLDEFLKTDTQYF. The CDR3 nucleotides are TGTGCCAGCAGCCTTGATGAGTTCCTTAAAACAGATACGCAGTATTTT.